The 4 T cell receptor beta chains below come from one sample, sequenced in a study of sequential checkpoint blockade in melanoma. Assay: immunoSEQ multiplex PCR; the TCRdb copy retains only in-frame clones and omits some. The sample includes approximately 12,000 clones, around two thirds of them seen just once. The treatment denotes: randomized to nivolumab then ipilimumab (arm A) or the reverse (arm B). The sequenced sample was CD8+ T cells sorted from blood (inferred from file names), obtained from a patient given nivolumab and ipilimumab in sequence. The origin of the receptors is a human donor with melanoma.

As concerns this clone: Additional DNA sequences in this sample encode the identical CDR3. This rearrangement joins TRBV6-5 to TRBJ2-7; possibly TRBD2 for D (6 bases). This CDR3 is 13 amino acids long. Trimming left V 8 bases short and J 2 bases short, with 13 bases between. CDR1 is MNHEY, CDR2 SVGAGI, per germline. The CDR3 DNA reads TGTGCCAGCGGGCGGGGCAGGACCTACGAGCAGTACTTC. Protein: CASGRGRTYEQYF.

The CDR3 is CASSLGGGPPDEQFF. In DNA form, the CDR3 reads TGTGCCAGCAGCTTAGGAGGAGGACCGCCCGATGAGCAGTTCTTC. This rearrangement joins TRBV7-6 to TRBJ2-1; D is possibly TRBD2 (5 bases). CDR1 is SGHVS, CDR2 FNYEAQ, per germline. The V and J ends lost 1 base and 8 bases respectively, with 15 bases between them. This CDR3 contains 15 residues.

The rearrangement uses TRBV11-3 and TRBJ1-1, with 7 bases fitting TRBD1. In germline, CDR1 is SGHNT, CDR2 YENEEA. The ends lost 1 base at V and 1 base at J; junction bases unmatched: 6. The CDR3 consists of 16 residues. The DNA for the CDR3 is TGTGCCAGCAGCTTAGTCGAGACAGGGCCGAACACTGAAGCTTTCTTT. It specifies CASSLVETGPNTEAFF.

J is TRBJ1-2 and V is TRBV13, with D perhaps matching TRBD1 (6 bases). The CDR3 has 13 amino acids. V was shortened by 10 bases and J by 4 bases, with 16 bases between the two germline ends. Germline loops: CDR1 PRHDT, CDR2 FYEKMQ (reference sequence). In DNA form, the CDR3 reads TGTGCCACTGCGGACAGTACCCCCTATGGCTACACCTTC. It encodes CATADSTPYGYTF.